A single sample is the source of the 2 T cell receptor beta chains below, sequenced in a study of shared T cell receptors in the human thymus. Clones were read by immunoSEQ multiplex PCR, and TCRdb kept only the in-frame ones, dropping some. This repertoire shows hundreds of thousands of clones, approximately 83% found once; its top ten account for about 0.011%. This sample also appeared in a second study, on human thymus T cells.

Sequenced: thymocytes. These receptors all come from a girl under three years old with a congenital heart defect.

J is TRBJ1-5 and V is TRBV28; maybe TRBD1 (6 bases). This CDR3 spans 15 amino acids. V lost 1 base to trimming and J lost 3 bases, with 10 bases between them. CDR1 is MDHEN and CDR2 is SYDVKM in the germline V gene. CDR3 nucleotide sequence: TGTGCCAGCAGTTTATATCAGGGGCCCAATCAGCCCCAGCATTTT. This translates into CASSLYQGPNQPQHF. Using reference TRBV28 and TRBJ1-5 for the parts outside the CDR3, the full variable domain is DVKVTQSSRYLVKRTGEKVFLECVQDMDHENMFWYRQDPGLGLRLIYFSYDVKMKEKGDIPEGYSVSREKKERFSLILESASTNQTSMYLCASSLYQGPNQPQHFGDGTRLSIL.

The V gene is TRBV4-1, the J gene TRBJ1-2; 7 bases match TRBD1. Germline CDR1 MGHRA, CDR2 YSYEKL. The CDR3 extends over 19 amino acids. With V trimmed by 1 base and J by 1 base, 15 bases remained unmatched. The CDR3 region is CASSQVPPSWGQLNYGYTF. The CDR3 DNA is TGCGCCAGCAGCCAAGTGCCCCCGAGTTGGGGACAGCTTAACTATGGCTACACCTTC.